This T cell receptor (beta chain) was documented in a study of T cell responses to AZD1222 COVID-19 vaccine. CDR1 is SNHLY and CDR2 is FYNNEI in the germline V gene. The germline V and J ends were trimmed by 7 bases and 7 bases, with 16 bases remaining between them. CDR3 length equals 14 residues. Details on this clone: No antigen is known for it.

Only in-frame clones appear in the TCRdb table, and some are missing; sequencing was by immunoSEQ multiplex PCR. The table lists around 60,000 clones, about 89% of them singletons, with about 5.7% in the top ten. Study outcomes and limitations: Scientists sampled the repertoires only once the peak T cell response had passed. A reported finding is that nearly half of spike-specific TCRs target unmutated variant regions. Baseline serostatus was positive in only six AZD1222 recipients.

This chain links TRBV2 with TRBJ1-4, with D hard to call. This sequence was found in an adult who received the MenACWY meningococcal vaccine as a control. Sequencing was performed on peripheral blood, taken 28 days after the second dose of the MenACWY control vaccine. CDR3 in amino acids: CASIRSEGSEKLFF. CDR3 coding DNA: TGTGCCAGCATTCGGTCGGAGGGCAGTGAAAAACTGTTTTTT.